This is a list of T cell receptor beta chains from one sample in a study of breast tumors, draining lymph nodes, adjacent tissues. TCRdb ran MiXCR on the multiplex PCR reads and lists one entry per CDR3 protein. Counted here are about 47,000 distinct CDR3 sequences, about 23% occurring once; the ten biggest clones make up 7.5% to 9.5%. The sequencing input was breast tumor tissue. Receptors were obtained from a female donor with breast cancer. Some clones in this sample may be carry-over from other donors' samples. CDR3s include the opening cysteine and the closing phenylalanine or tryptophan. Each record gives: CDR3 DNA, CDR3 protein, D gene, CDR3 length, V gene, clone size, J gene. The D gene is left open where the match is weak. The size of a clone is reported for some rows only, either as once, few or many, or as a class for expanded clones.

TGTGCCAGCAGTTTAGGGACACGGGAGGGGAGCACAGATACGCAGTATTTT,CASSLGTREGSTDTQYF,TRBD2,17,TRBV12-3/TRBV12-4,once,TRBJ2-3
TGTGCCAGCAGTTCCCAGGGGGATCAGCCCCAGCATTTT,CASSSQGDQPQHF,TRBD1,13,TRBV6-1,many,TRBJ1-5
TGTGCCAGCAGTTTAACAACTGAGGGATGGAGTGAGCAGTTCTTC,CASSLTTEGWSEQFF,.,15,TRBV28,few,TRBJ2-1
TGCAGTGAACAGGGGGCTAGCACAGATACGCAGTATTTT,CSEQGASTDTQYF,TRBD1,13,TRBV20-1,.,TRBJ2-3
TGTGCCAGCAGCACCGGGGGGCTCTTGAATCAGCCCCAGCATTTT,CASSTGGLLNQPQHF,.,15,TRBV5-5,once,TRBJ1-5
TGTGCCAGCAGTCCCGGGACAGCGATACAAGAGACCCAGTACTTC,CASSPGTAIQETQYF,TRBD1,15,TRBV6-6,.,TRBJ2-5
TGTGCCAGCTCACCCGACAGTACCTACGAGCAGTACTTC,CASSPDSTYEQYF,.,13,TRBV18,many,TRBJ2-7
TGCGCCAGCAGCCCACAGGCGGGGGGCCCCGGGGAGCTGTTTTTT,CASSPQAGGPGELFF,TRBD2,15,TRBV5-1,few,TRBJ2-2
TGCAGTGCTAGGGAGGGGGACAGGGATACAGATACGCAGTATTTT,CSAREGDRDTDTQYF,TRBD1,15,TRBV20-1,.,TRBJ2-3
TGTGCCAGCAGCTTCTTAATTGCAGATAACACCGGGGAGCTGTTTTTT,CASSFLIADNTGELFF,.,16,TRBV7-6,many,TRBJ2-2
TGCGCCAGCAGGAGGGGACAGGGAAGAGAAAACACCATATATTTT,CASRRGQGRENTIYF,TRBD1,15,TRBV5-1,medium-sized,TRBJ1-3
TGTGCTAGCAGCTTAGGACAGGGCCTCCTCCACGAGCAGTACTTC,CASSLGQGLLHEQYF,TRBD1,15,TRBV7-7,many,TRBJ2-7
TGTGCCATCACTCCGGACAGGGCAAACTATGGCTACACCTTC,CAITPDRANYGYTF,TRBD1,14,TRBV10-3,many,TRBJ1-2
TGTGCCTGGAGTGCGGAGGGAGGTTCCTACGAGCAGTACTTC,CAWSAEGGSYEQYF,.,14,TRBV30,many,TRBJ2-7